This TCR beta chain was sequenced in a study of CD8 T cells in ankylosing spondylitis. Study-wide results and caveats: Ankylosing spondylitis blood appeared to be characterized by a TCR beta motif of under ten highly homologous variants.

CDR3 size: 14 residues. Germline V gene lookup returns CDR1 MNHNS and CDR2 SASEGT. V lost 5 bases and J lost 6, with 11 bases in between. Quantitative molecular-barcoded 5'-RACE generated the TCR beta libraries. TCRdb used MiXCR to reprocess the 5' RACE reads, holding one entry per CDR3 protein. The data hold under 450,000 distinct CDR3 sequences, with under 20% observed a single time. Only a few counts were recorded for this clonotype. Its antigen remains unidentified. The source material was blood, either unsorted or a sorted T cell fraction (not recorded which). The V call is TRBV6-1, the J call TRBJ1-6; weak D call: TRBD1 (6 bases). The source is a male donor with ankylosing spondylitis. The CDR3 loop is CASSRSGANSPLHF. The DNA for the CDR3 is TGTGCCAGCAGTCGTTCGGGGGCTAATTCACCCCTCCACTTT.